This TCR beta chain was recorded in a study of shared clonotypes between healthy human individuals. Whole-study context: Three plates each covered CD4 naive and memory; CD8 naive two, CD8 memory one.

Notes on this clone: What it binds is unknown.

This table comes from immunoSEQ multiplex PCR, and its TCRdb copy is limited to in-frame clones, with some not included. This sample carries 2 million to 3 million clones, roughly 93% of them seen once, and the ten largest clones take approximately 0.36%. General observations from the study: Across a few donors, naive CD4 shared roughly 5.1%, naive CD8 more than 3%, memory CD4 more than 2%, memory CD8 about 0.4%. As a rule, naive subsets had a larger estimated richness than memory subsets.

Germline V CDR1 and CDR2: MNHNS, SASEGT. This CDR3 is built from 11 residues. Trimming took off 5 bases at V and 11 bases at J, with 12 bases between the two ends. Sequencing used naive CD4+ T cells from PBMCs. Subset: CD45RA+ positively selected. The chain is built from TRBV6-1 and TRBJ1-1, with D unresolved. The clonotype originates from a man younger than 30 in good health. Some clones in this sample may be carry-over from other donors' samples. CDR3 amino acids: CASSYPTEAFF. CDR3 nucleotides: TGTGCCAGCAGTTACCCGACGGAGGCTTTCTTT.